A single sample gave rise to the 31 T cell receptor beta chains below, sequenced in a study of radiation and T cells in renal cell carcinoma. Noted time point: blood 2 weeks post-SBRT. The treatment is: 15 Gy SBRT to primary tumor, nephrectomy 4 weeks later. The repertoire was sequenced with immunoSEQ multiplex PCR; TCRdb's copy has only in-frame clones and lacks some. The sample holds some 150,000 clones, roughly 87% seen once. The specimen was blood, collected from a patient whose treatment included radiotherapy and nephrectomy. Receptors were obtained from a woman in her forties or fifties with renal cell carcinoma.

CDR3: CATSIWTDVLAKNIQYF. CDR3 nucleotide sequence: TGTGCCACCAGCATCTGGACAGACGTCCTAGCCAAAAACATTCAGTACTTC. The rearrangement uses TRBV15 and TRBJ2-4; D might be TRBD1 (6 bases). Trimming took off 4 bases at V and 0 bases at J, with 16 bases between the two ends. This CDR3 has 17 residues. CDR1 is LNHNV and CDR2 is YYDKDF in the germline V gene (reference sequence).

This chain's CDR3 is CASSHPDRVWETQYF. CDR3 nucleotides: TGCGCCAGCAGCCATCCGGACAGGGTTTGGGAGACCCAGTACTTC. V gene TRBV4-1 combines with J gene TRBJ2-5; 8 nucleotides line up with TRBD1. Germline CDR1 reads MGHRA; CDR2 reads YSYEKL. V dropped 3 bases and J dropped 5; count of bases not matched to a gene: 8. This CDR3 is 15 amino acids long.

The chain carries TRBV2 and TRBJ2-3, with D possibly being TRBD1 (6 bases). The CDR3 runs 14 residues. V was cut by 6 bases and J by 2 bases, with 12 bases left in between. CDR1 is SNHLY, CDR2 FYNNEI, per germline. The CDR3 sequence: CASSPTGLTDTQYF. CDR3 sequence (DNA): TGTGCCAGCAGCCCGACAGGCCTCACAGATACGCAGTATTTT.

As DNA, the CDR3 is TGTGCCTGGGAAAGGATACTCTATGGCTACACCTTC. Encoded protein: CAWERILYGYTF. The rearrangement links TRBV30 to TRBJ1-2; no clear D gene. Germline assignment: CDR1 GTSNPN and CDR2 SVGIG (reference sequence). Deletions cut 5 bases from V and 4 bases from J, with 11 bases between. CDR3 size: 12 residues.

V and J are TRBV10-3 and TRBJ1-1; 9 nucleotides agree with TRBD1. There are 15 residues in the CDR3. The J segment lost 1 base and the V segment lost 5 bases, leaving 5 bases of the junction unmatched. Germline V CDR1 and CDR2: ENHRY, SYGVKD. This chain's CDR3 is CAISPGQGENTEAFF. The CDR3 DNA reads TGTGCCATCAGTCCGGGACAGGGCGAGAACACTGAAGCTTTCTTT.

The V call is TRBV6-5, the J call TRBJ2-7; perhaps D is TRBD1 or TRBD2 (6 bases each). Trimming stripped 0 bases from V and 4 bases from J, with 13 bases between. There are 15 residues in the CDR3. The V gene's germline CDR1 is MNHEY and CDR2 SVGAGI. Written as DNA, the CDR3 is TGTGCCAGCAGTTACTCGTTCCGGGGGCCGTACGAGCAGTACTTC. This encodes CASSYSFRGPYEQYF.

V usage is TRBV7-6 and J usage is TRBJ1-1, with a possible D match to TRBD1 (6 bases). The CDR3 is 14 amino acids. With 2 bases removed from V and 1 base from J, the gap between germline ends came to 8 bases. The V gene's germline CDR1 is SGHVS and CDR2 FNYEAQ. The CDR3 reads CASSLRQENTEAFF. CDR3 DNA: TGTGCCAGCAGCTTAAGACAGGAGAACACTGAAGCTTTCTTT.

The chain uses TRBV4-1 and TRBJ1-6, with unresolved D. The ends were cut back, 6 bases at V and 0 bases at J, with 12 bases in the middle. Germline lookup yields CDR1 MGHRA and CDR2 YSYEKL. The CDR3 is 16 amino acids. CDR3 loop: CASSPRGDSYNSPLHF. The CDR3 nucleotides are TGCGCCAGCAGTCCGCGAGGTGACTCCTATAATTCACCCCTCCACTTT.

This sequence joins TRBV10-3 and TRBJ2-1, with D tentatively TRBD2 (5 bases). CDR3 length equals 12 residues. Germline V gives CDR1 ENHRY, CDR2 SYGVKD. V was cut by 3 bases and J by 9 bases, with 9 bases left in between. CDR3 loop: CAISDPGVEQFF. CDR3 nucleotides: TGTGCCATCAGTGATCCCGGGGTTGAGCAGTTCTTC.

The chain carries TRBV7-9 and TRBJ2-2; a possible D gene is TRBD2 (6 bases). CDR3 length equals 15 residues. From germline, CDR1 is SEHNR and CDR2 FQNEAQ (reference sequence). Trimming removed 4 bases from V and 3 bases from J, with 12 bases in between. CDR3 sequence (DNA): TGTGCCAGCAGCTCGCCGGGACTCTACACCGGGGAGCTGTTTTTT. It translates to CASSSPGLYTGELFF.

The chain couples TRBV7-9 to TRBJ1-1, with a weak D call TRBD1 (6 bases). Per the germline V gene, CDR1 is SEHNR and CDR2 is FQNEAQ (reference sequence). This CDR3 comprises 13 residues. V lost 4 bases and J 5 bases, leaving 11 bases between the germline ends. The CDR3 region has the DNA TGTGCCAGCAGCTCGGCCGACAGGACTGAAGCTTTCTTT. Translated, it gives CASSSADRTEAFF.

This chain connects TRBV7-9 to TRBJ2-7; 7 nucleotides match TRBD2. The germline V gene has CDR1 SEHNR and CDR2 FQNEAQ (reference sequence). The length of the CDR3 is 13 residues. With V trimmed by 6 bases and J by 2 bases, 4 bases remained unmatched. CDR3 DNA: TGTGCCAGCAGGGGAGGGGAGACCTACGAGCAGTACTTC. It specifies CASRGGETYEQYF.

This chain joins TRBV11-1 and TRBJ2-7; possibly TRBD2 for D (5 bases). CDR3 length: 17 residues. Germline V gene data show CDR1 as SGHAT and CDR2 as FQDESV (reference sequence). With 3 bases removed from V and 0 bases from J, the gap between germline ends came to 18 bases. The CDR3 spells CASSFFKGRDVSYEQYF. The DNA of the CDR3 is TGTGCCAGCAGCTTTTTTAAAGGACGGGATGTCTCCTACGAGCAGTACTTC.

This rearrangement joins TRBV9 to TRBJ2-5; no reliable D call. The CDR3 loop spans 14 amino acids. Trimming removed 2 bases from V and 2 bases from J, with 10 bases in between. CDR1 is SGDLS, CDR2 YYNGEE, per germline. CDR3 region: CASSVGSLQETQYF. As DNA, the CDR3 is TGTGCCAGCAGCGTTGGTTCGCTACAAGAGACCCAGTACTTC. The entire variable domain, with the rest obtained from reference TRBV9 and TRBJ2-5, is as follows: DSGVTQTPKHLITATGQRVTLRCSPRSGDLSVYWYQQSLDQGLQFLIQYYNGEERAKGNILERFSAQQFPDLHSELNLSSLELGDSALYFCASSVGSLQETQYFGPGTRLLVL.

The genes are TRBV7-2 and TRBJ2-7, with 11 bases fitting TRBD1. V dropped 4 bases and J dropped 3; count of bases not matched to a gene: 5. Germline values: CDR1 SGHTA, CDR2 FQGNSA. CDR3 length equals 15 residues. The CDR3 sequence: CASSSGGTGGYEQYF. CDR3 nucleotide sequence: TGTGCCAGCAGCTCAGGGGGGACAGGGGGCTACGAGCAGTACTTC.

This clone turned up a few times. The chain is built from TRBV6-5 and TRBJ1-1; D is uncertain. There are 15 residues in the CDR3. From germline, CDR1 is MNHEY and CDR2 SVGAGI. Between the trimmed V and J ends, which lost 4 bases and 0 bases, there was a span of 12 bases. CDR3: CASSWGGSVNTEAFF. The CDR3 DNA is TGTGCCAGCAGTTGGGGAGGCTCTGTGAACACTGAAGCTTTCTTT.

Points on this clone: At one end, the junction sequence differs from germline, possibly due to a read error. The CDR3 here is CASSLGGWETQYF. The CDR3 nucleotides are TGTGCTAGCAGCTTAGGGGGATGGGAGACCCAGTACTTC. V is TRBV7-7 and J is TRBJ2-5; D perhaps matches TRBD1 (6 bases). There are 13 residues in the CDR3. The V gene's germline CDR1 is SSHAT and CDR2 FNYEAQ (reference sequence).

Only a few counts were recorded for this clone. The chain employs TRBV2 and TRBJ1-6; D gene uncertain. The CDR3 totals 13 residues. Trimming took off 6 bases at V and 9 bases at J, with 12 bases between the two ends. In germline, CDR1 is SNHLY, CDR2 FYNNEI. In DNA, the CDR3 is TGTGCCAGCAGAGTCGGGTTTGTTTCACCCCTCCACTTT. It is translated as CASRVGFVSPLHF. The variable domain in full, completed from reference TRBV2 and TRBJ1-6, reads EPEVTQTPSHQVTQMGQEVILRCVPISNHLYFYWYRQILGQKVEFLVSFYNNEISEKSEIFDDQFSVERPDGSNFTLKIRSTKLEDSAMYFCASRVGFVSPLHFGNGTRLTVT.

This clone was recorded once. CDR3 in DNA: TGTGCCAGCAGCTTAGTAGAGGCCCCCCAAGAGACCCAGTACTTC. This sequence encodes CASSLVEAPQETQYF. This chain links TRBV7-9 with TRBJ2-5; D gene ambiguous. The CDR3 extends over 15 amino acids. Trimming shortened V by 1 base and J by 1 base, and 10 bases separated the two germline ends. Per germline, CDR1 SEHNR and CDR2 FQNEAQ (reference sequence).

As to this clone: The junction shows a germline mismatch at one end, possibly a read error. V usage is TRBV15 and J usage is TRBJ1-5; 11 bases are a match to TRBD1. CDR1 and CDR2 (germline): LNHNV, YYDKDF (reference sequence). The CDR3 length is 17 residues. CDR3 DNA: TGTGCCGCCAGCATAACGGGGACAGGGGGAGATGATCAGCCCCAGCATTTT. Residues: CAASITGTGGDDQPQHF.

The CDR3 is CASSLAPGYPNTEAFF. In nucleotides, the CDR3 is TGTGCCAGCAGCTTAGCTCCCGGGTACCCGAACACTGAAGCTTTCTTT. The V and J genes are TRBV7-8 and TRBJ1-1, with D hard to call. V lost 0 bases and J lost 1, with 12 bases in between. Germline-derived CDR1 and CDR2 are SGHVS and FQNEAQ. This CDR3 spans 16 amino acids.

Points on this clone: At one end, the junction sequence differs from germline, possibly due to a read error. The rearrangement links TRBV18 to TRBJ2-1; 12 bases map to TRBD1. The CDR3 is made up of 15 amino acids. In germline, CDR1 is KGHSH, CDR2 LQKENI. The CDR3 region is CASSAGTGGYDEQFF. The CDR3 nucleotides read TGTGCCAGCTCAGCCGGGACAGGGGGCTACGATGAGCAGTTCTTC.

The gene calls are TRBV5-1 and TRBJ2-2; the D gene is possibly TRBD1 (6 bases). Trimming shortened V by 4 bases and J by 0 bases, and 16 bases separated the two germline ends. Per germline, CDR1 SGHRS and CDR2 YFSETQ. There are 17 residues in the CDR3. The CDR3 nucleotides are TGCGCCAGCAGCGGCAGGTCAGGGGCCGCGAACACCGGGGAGCTGTTTTTT. Its translation: CASSGRSGAANTGELFF.

This chain joins TRBV4-2 and TRBJ1-2, with 8 bases lining up with TRBD1. J lost 2 bases, V lost 4 bases, and 12 bases had no gene match. Germline V gene sequence: CDR1 LGHNA, CDR2 YNFKEQ. There are 17 residues in the CDR3. In nucleotides, the CDR3 is TGTGCCAGCAGCCCAACGACAGGGGAGATCGGAAACTATGGCTACACCTTC. This codes for CASSPTTGEIGNYGYTF.

The chain combines TRBV25-1 with TRBJ1-4; 7 bases fit TRBD1. Germline V gene data show CDR1 as MGHDK and CDR2 as SYGVNS. V lost 7 bases and J lost 6; bases outside the gene matches: 11. The CDR3 covers 15 residues. CDR3 residues: CASTPGQQKDEKLFF. In DNA, the CDR3 is TGTGCCAGCACCCCGGGACAGCAGAAGGATGAAAAACTGTTTTTT.

In its sample, this clone was seen once. V and J are TRBV5-1 and TRBJ1-3, with D tentatively TRBD1 (5 bases). CDR3 length equals 14 residues. The germline CDR1 and CDR2 sequences are SGHRS and YFSETQ. V was pared by 4 bases and J by 3 bases, with 11 bases between. DNA for the CDR3: TGCGCCAGCAGCAGGTGGGGGATTGGAAACACCATATATTTT. It encodes CASSRWGIGNTIYF.

This sequence joins TRBV28 and TRBJ2-7, with a possible D match to TRBD2 (6 bases). The germline gives CDR1 MDHEN, CDR2 SYDVKM. CDR3 length: 15 amino acids. Trimming took 2 bases from V and 0 from J, leaving 11 bases between them. The CDR3 spells CASSLVAASSYEQYF. Here the CDR3 DNA reads TGTGCCAGCAGTTTAGTAGCGGCAAGCTCCTACGAGCAGTACTTC.

This chain uses TRBV21-1 with TRBJ1-2; TRBD1, as called in the table, went unchecked against the DNA. TRBV21-1 is a listed pseudogene. The CDR3 runs to 15 residues. This CDR3 is CASSKDQGVFYGYTF. In DNA form, the CDR3 reads TGTGCCAGCAGCAAAGATCAGGGGGTGTTCTATGGCTACACCTTC.

The sample holds one count of this clone. The genes are TRBV5-4 and TRBJ2-7, with 8 bases that match TRBD1. Trimming took 4 bases from V and 6 from J; bases not matched to a gene: 9. Germline V lookup: CDR1 SGHNT, CDR2 YYREEE (reference sequence). The CDR3 has 14 residues. The CDR3 loop reads CASSRGQGFGEQYF. Here the CDR3 DNA reads TGTGCCAGCAGCAGAGGACAGGGTTTTGGCGAGCAGTACTTC.

As DNA, the CDR3 is TGTGCCTGGAGTCAGGGAAGGGACGAGCAGTACTTC. Protein sequence: CAWSQGRDEQYF. V is TRBV30 and J is TRBJ2-7; tentatively, D is TRBD1 (5 bases). This CDR3 spans 12 amino acids. Trimming removed 2 bases from V and 5 bases from J, with 10 bases in between. CDR1 is GTSNPN and CDR2 is SVGIG in the germline V gene (reference sequence).

This rearrangement joins TRBV6-6 to TRBJ2-7; TRBD1 is a possible D gene (5 bases). V was pared by 8 bases and J by 5 bases, with 13 bases between. Germline CDR1 is MNHNY and CDR2 is SVGAGI (reference sequence). The length of the CDR3 is 12 residues. CDR3 residues: CASVSGNHEQYF. CDR3 nucleotides: TGTGCCAGCGTTTCAGGGAACCACGAGCAGTACTTC.